These 20 T cell receptor beta chains came from one sample sequenced in a study of T-cell memory formation after mild COVID-19. TCRdb fed the 5' RACE reads into MiXCR, producing one record per CDR3 protein. The sample has 500,000 to 550,000 distinct CDR3 sequences, roughly 20% seen once. Specimen: PBMCs or a T cell subset sorted from them (not recorded which). All receptors derive from an adult woman who had mild COVID-19 (a few samples of this study predate the infection). Cell type and time point are not known.

This clonotype appeared a few times. V gene TRBV6-5 combines with J gene TRBJ2-1, with D possibly being TRBD1 (6 bases). The CDR3 loop spans 15 amino acids. Germline-derived CDR1 and CDR2 are MNHEY and SVGAGI. With 5 bases removed from V and 4 bases from J, the gap between germline ends came to 15 bases. CDR3 sequence: CASSPRTELYNEQFF. CDR3 in DNA: TGTGCCAGCAGTCCGCGGACAGAGCTATACAATGAGCAGTTCTTC.

This clonotype came up a few times. The J gene is TRBJ1-2, the V gene TRBV5-1; unclear D gene. CDR1 SGHRS and CDR2 YFSETQ come from the germline V gene. The CDR3 has 12 amino acids. Trimming stripped 8 bases from V and 0 bases from J, with 8 bases between. This CDR3 is CARPRANYGYTF. CDR3 nucleotide sequence: TGCGCCAGGCCAAGAGCTAACTATGGCTACACCTTC. The full variable domain, in which reference TRBV5-1 and TRBJ1-2 provide the parts outside the CDR3, is KAGVTQTPRYLIKTRGQQVTLSCSPISGHRSVSWYQQTPGQGLQFLFEYFSETQRNKGNFPGRFSGRQFSNSRSEMNVSTLELGDSALYLCARPRANYGYTFGSGTRLTVV.

This chain connects TRBV11-3 to TRBJ2-1; tentative D call: TRBD1 (5 bases). This CDR3 contains 15 residues. Germline lookup yields CDR1 SGHNT and CDR2 YENEEA. V lost 5 bases, J lost 7 bases, and 18 bases lay in between. The CDR3 region is CASSQQDSTANEQFF. CDR3 nucleotides: TGTGCCAGCAGCCAACAGGATTCGACGGCTAATGAGCAGTTCTTC.

This clonotype showed up just a few times. The V call is TRBV6-6, the J call TRBJ2-1, with D maybe TRBD1 (5 bases). Deletions cut 7 bases from V and 6 bases from J, with 13 bases between. Germline-derived CDR1 and CDR2 are MNHNY and SVGAGI (reference sequence). This CDR3 region has 13 residues. The CDR3 sequence: CASNHPGSNEQFF. In DNA form, the CDR3 reads TGTGCCAGCAACCACCCAGGGTCCAATGAGCAGTTCTTC.

This chain joins TRBV20-1 and TRBJ2-7, with a tentative D call TRBD1 (5 bases). The CDR3 is 13 amino acids. Germline CDR1 and CDR2: DFQATT and SNEGSKA (reference sequence). The V and J ends lost 5 bases and 3 bases respectively, with 14 bases between them. CDR3 sequence reads: CSAQTVSGYEQYF. In DNA form, the CDR3 reads TGCAGTGCTCAGACAGTATCGGGCTACGAGCAGTACTTC.

The chain is built from TRBV20-1 and TRBJ1-1; unclear D gene. Germline V gene lookup returns CDR1 DFQATT and CDR2 SNEGSKA (reference sequence). Trimming pared 1 base from V and 1 base from J, leaving 10 bases between. The length of the CDR3 is 14 residues. The CDR3 region is CSARVGSENTEAFF. CDR3 DNA sequence: TGCAGTGCTAGAGTGGGGAGTGAGAACACTGAAGCTTTCTTT.

The rearrangement joins TRBV6-5 to TRBJ2-1; D uncertain. V lost 0 bases and J lost 1, with 10 bases in between. From germline, CDR1 is MNHEY and CDR2 SVGAGI. This CDR3 has 16 amino acids. The CDR3 DNA reads as TGTGCCAGCAGTTACTCCACTGTATCGTCCTACAATGAGCAGTTCTTC. Translating it yields CASSYSTVSSYNEQFF.

CDR3 DNA: TGTGCCAGCGCCCTTAGCGGGGGGTCCTACGAGCAGTACTTC. It translates to CASALSGGSYEQYF. The V call is TRBV9, the J call TRBJ2-7, with 10 bases aligning to TRBD2. The CDR3 loop spans 14 amino acids. Germline CDR1 SGDLS, CDR2 YYNGEE. V lost 7 bases, J lost 1 base, and 5 bases stayed unmatched.

The gene calls are TRBV5-5 and TRBJ2-3; TRBD1 is a possible D gene (6 bases). In germline, CDR1 is SGHKS, CDR2 YYEKEE (reference sequence). Trimming removed 4 bases at V and 10 bases at J, with 22 bases between. The CDR3 spans 15 residues. CDR3 loop: CASSRDGTRPGSQYF. The CDR3 region has the DNA TGTGCCAGCAGCCGTGATGGGACACGGCCGGGTTCGCAGTATTTT.

This clonotype was detected a few times. V and J are TRBV6-6 and TRBJ1-2; D unclear. V shed 5 bases and J shed 7 bases, with 14 bases lying between them. The CDR3 totals 13 residues. The germline V gene has CDR1 MNHNY and CDR2 SVGAGI (reference sequence). DNA of the CDR3: TGTGCCAGCAGTATCGATCCCAGTAGTGGCTACACCTTC. Protein product: CASSIDPSSGYTF.

V is TRBV18 and J is TRBJ2-1; no clear D. Trimming took 2 bases from V and 12 from J, leaving 14 bases between them. Germline V gene data show CDR1 as KGHSH and CDR2 as LQKENI. The CDR3 is made up of 13 amino acids. CDR3 protein: CASSPDAVKGQFF. For the CDR3, the DNA is TGTGCCAGCTCACCAGACGCGGTTAAAGGGCAGTTCTTC.

The chain has TRBV7-9 and TRBJ2-3; D call uncertain. The CDR3 spans 14 residues. CDR1 and CDR2 from the germline V gene are SEHNR and FQNEAQ (reference sequence). Between the trimmed V and J ends, which lost 3 bases and 8 bases, there was a span of 15 bases. Here the CDR3 DNA reads TGTGCCAGCAGCTTGGAGACCCCTCACGGTACGCAGTATTTT. Amino acids: CASSLETPHGTQYF.

As for this clonotype: At one end, the junction sequence differs from germline, possibly due to a read error. The rearrangement uses TRBV7-9 and TRBJ2-7; TRBD2 is a possible D gene (6 bases). The CDR3 spans 12 residues. Germline V gene sequence: CDR1 SEHNR, CDR2 FQNEAQ (reference sequence). The CDR3 coding sequence is TGTGCCAGCAGCTTAGGTCCCCGGGAGCAAACGTTC. Amino acids: CASSLGPREQTF.

Of note for this clonotype: A much larger clone is a single base away; this may be a read error. CDR3 DNA: TGTGACAGCAGCTCACAGTCGGGAGTCTCTGGGGCTTTCTTT. Residues: CDSSSQSGVSGAFF. The chain carries TRBV7-9 and TRBJ1-1; D gene unclear. This CDR3 contains 14 residues. Looked up from germline, CDR1 is SEHNR and CDR2 is FQNEAQ (reference sequence).

This chain uses TRBV5-5 with TRBJ2-5; D unresolved. From germline, CDR1 is SGHKS and CDR2 YYEKEE (reference sequence). Trimming removed 4 bases at V and 2 bases at J, with 12 bases between. The CDR3 loop spans 14 amino acids. Here the CDR3 reads CASSPTLLQETQYF. DNA for the CDR3: TGTGCCAGCAGCCCTACCCTACTTCAAGAGACCCAGTACTTC.

This clonotype was observed a handful of times. The chain joins TRBV7-9 to TRBJ2-7; D gene ambiguous. Germline V CDR1 and CDR2: SEHNR, FQNEAQ (reference sequence). V lost 2 bases and J lost 5, with 13 bases in between. The CDR3 is 14 amino acids. The CDR3 nucleotides read TGTGCCAGCAGCTTAAGGCCAGTTGGCGACGAGCAGTACTTC. Translated, it gives CASSLRPVGDEQYF.

The rearrangement uses TRBV15 and TRBJ1-1; D unresolved. Per the germline V gene, CDR1 is LNHNV and CDR2 is YYDKDF (reference sequence). This CDR3 is 15 amino acids long. Trimming shortened V by 0 bases and J by 1 base, and 9 bases separated the two germline ends. The CDR3 sequence: CATSRDQLENTEAFF. DNA of the CDR3: TGTGCCACCAGCAGAGATCAGCTCGAGAACACTGAAGCTTTCTTT. Full variable domain (remainder filled in from reference TRBV15 and TRBJ1-1): DAMVIQNPRYQVTQFGKPVTLSCSQTLNHNVMYWYQQKSSQAPKLLFHYYDKDFNNEADTPDNFQSRRPNTSFCFLDIRSPGLGDTAMYLCATSRDQLENTEAFFGQGTRLTVV.

V and J are TRBV20-1 and TRBJ1-5; the D is unclear. This CDR3 region has 12 residues. The germline V gene encodes CDR1 DFQATT and CDR2 SNEGSKA (reference sequence). The ends were cut back, 7 bases at V and 4 bases at J, with 11 bases in the middle. CDR3 amino acids: CSVGPPNQPQHF. The CDR3 nucleotides read TGCAGTGTCGGCCCGCCTAATCAGCCCCAGCATTTT.

V usage is TRBV7-6 and J usage is TRBJ2-5; tentatively, D is TRBD2 (6 bases). The length of the CDR3 is 14 residues. The V gene's germline CDR1 is SGHVS and CDR2 FNYEAQ. Trimming pared 3 bases from V and 2 bases from J, leaving 10 bases between. DNA of the CDR3: TGTGCCAGCAGCTTTTTCAGCGGGCAAGAGACCCAGTACTTC. This translates into CASSFFSGQETQYF.

This clonotype turned up a few times. This rearrangement joins TRBV7-9 to TRBJ1-2; 10 bases map to TRBD1. J lost 8 bases, V lost 2 bases, and 8 bases had no gene match. Per the germline V gene, CDR1 is SEHNR and CDR2 is FQNEAQ (reference sequence). CDR3 length equals 15 residues. CDR3 loop: CASSLPTGQGKGYTF. The CDR3, as DNA: TGTGCCAGCAGCTTACCGACGGGACAGGGGAAGGGCTACACCTTC.